The T cell receptor beta chain described here comes from a study of identifying expanded T cells in peripheral blood. This clone showed up just once. Its target is unknown. V trimming: 8 bases; J trimming: 8 bases; junction bases outside the gene matches: 8. This CDR3 contains 14 residues. Germline CDR1 reads ENHRY; CDR2 reads SYGVKD. TCRdb's table, derived via immunoSEQ multiplex PCR, lists solely in-frame clones and lacks some. The sample has 91,000 or so clones, roughly 90% seen once. Collection occurred without any documented infections or immune events in donors. Overall study findings and caveats: Approximately two-week clone count variance significantly increased as total template count grew.

This clonotype was sampled from a person aged 18 to 70 in good health. The sequencing input was blood. The rearrangement links TRBV10-3 to TRBJ2-1, with TRBD1 identical over 11 bases. The DNA of the CDR3 is TGTGCCATCGCCGGGCGGACAGGGGGCCATGAGCAGTTCTTC. Translation: CAIAGRTGGHEQFF.